Below, 30 T cell receptor beta chains from the same sample are listed, as sequenced in a study of identical twins. A single record per CDR3 protein comes from TCRdb applying MiXCR to the 5' RACE reads. The table shows fewer than 450,000 distinct CDR3 sequences, with about 9% occurring only once. Sequences were obtained from naive T cells sorted from blood. The receptors here all came from a woman between 45 and 65 years old in good health.

The genes are TRBV24-1 and TRBJ2-1, with 10 bases identical to TRBD2. This CDR3 is 17 amino acids long. In germline, CDR1 is KGHDR, CDR2 SFDVKD. V gave up 2 bases and J gave up 8 bases; unmatched junction bases: 11. The CDR3 DNA reads TGTGCCACCAGTGATTCCCTAAAGCGGGAGGGCCTCGATGAGCAGTTCTTC. Amino acids: CATSDSLKREGLDEQFF.

The chain recombines TRBV7-2 with TRBJ2-1, with unresolved D. The V and J ends lost 5 bases and 5 bases respectively, with 10 bases between them. The germline V gene has CDR1 SGHTA and CDR2 FQGNSA. CDR3 length: 13 amino acids. The CDR3 spells CASSEWGNNEQFF. The CDR3 nucleotides read TGTGCCAGCAGCGAATGGGGAAACAATGAGCAGTTCTTC.

There are a few counts of this clonotype. The J gene is TRBJ2-5, the V gene TRBV3-1; D is perhaps TRBD2 (5 bases). The CDR3 runs to 15 residues. Germline V gene data show CDR1 as LGHDT and CDR2 as YNNKEL (reference sequence). Deletions cut 1 base from V and 4 bases from J, with 13 bases between. In nucleotides, the CDR3 is TGTGCCAGCAGCCAAGGGGTAGCGTTTGGAGAGACCCAGTACTTC. Its protein product is CASSQGVAFGETQYF.

The chain links TRBV4-1 to TRBJ2-5; 10 nucleotides agree with TRBD2. V shed 3 bases, J shed 4 bases, and the junction held 8 bases outside the gene matches. This CDR3 region has 16 residues. Looked up from germline, CDR1 is MGHRA and CDR2 is YSYEKL. CDR3 residues: CASSHSLAGVAETQYF. The CDR3 region has the DNA TGCGCCAGCAGCCACTCTCTAGCGGGAGTGGCAGAGACCCAGTACTTC.

Only a few counts were recorded for this clonotype. The DNA of the CDR3 is TGTGCCAGCAGCTCCAAGACTACCCACAATGAGCAGTTCTTC. This encodes CASSSKTTHNEQFF. The J gene is TRBJ2-1, the V gene TRBV11-2, with TRBD2 as a possible D gene (5 bases). The CDR3 loop spans 14 amino acids. Germline CDR1 and CDR2: SGHAT and FQNNGV. V dropped 4 bases and J dropped 5 bases, with 12 bases sitting between them.

This clonotype appeared many times. The J gene is TRBJ1-1, the V gene TRBV29-1; 7 bases fit TRBD1. After removal of 6 bases from V and 0 bases from J, the junction contained 4 bases not matched to a gene. CDR3 length equals 13 residues. Germline V gene lookup returns CDR1 SQVTM and CDR2 ANQGSEA. The CDR3 protein is CSVEGQMNTEAFF. The CDR3 DNA is TGCAGCGTCGAGGGACAGATGAACACTGAAGCTTTCTTT.

This clonotype was recorded at least ten times. The chain carries TRBV5-5 and TRBJ2-7; 9 bases map to TRBD1. The CDR3 spans 15 residues. Germline V gene sequence: CDR1 SGHKS, CDR2 YYEKEE (reference sequence). With 0 bases clipped from V and 3 bases from J, the junction kept 4 bases outside the gene matches. The CDR3 sequence is CASSLGDRVIYEQYV. CDR3 DNA: TGTGCCAGCAGCTTGGGGGACAGGGTTATCTACGAGCAGTACGTC.

The genes are TRBV24-1 and TRBJ2-1, with D unresolved. CDR3 length: 11 residues. Germline assignment: CDR1 KGHDR and CDR2 SFDVKD. CDR3 bases: TGTGCAGTTCAGACACGCAATGAGCAGTTCTTC. Its protein product is CAVQTRNEQFF.

This chain connects TRBV4-2 to TRBJ1-2; 8 nucleotides agree with TRBD1. J lost 8 bases, V lost 0 bases, and 8 bases had no gene match. CDR1 is LGHNA and CDR2 is YNFKEQ in the germline V gene. CDR3 length equals 15 residues. The CDR3 here is CASSQDLDRGGGYTF. The CDR3 DNA sequence: TGTGCCAGCAGCCAAGATCTAGACAGGGGAGGGGGCTACACCTTC.

This chain connects TRBV28 to TRBJ2-2; the D is unclear. In germline, CDR1 is MDHEN, CDR2 SYDVKM. The CDR3 sequence is 12 residues long. Trimming removed 8 bases at V and 6 bases at J, with 10 bases between. CDR3 bases: TGTGCCAGCTTAGCTCCTCCCGGGGAGCTGTTTTTT. Protein: CASLAPPGELFF.

The chain uses TRBV20-1 and TRBJ1-2, with D unclear. The V and J ends lost 6 bases and 8 bases respectively, with 22 bases between them. Germline CDR1 DFQATT, CDR2 SNEGSKA (reference sequence). The CDR3 has 14 amino acids. CDR3 protein: CSADFTYRGGGYTF. The CDR3 DNA sequence: TGCAGTGCCGATTTCACTTATCGGGGAGGCGGCTACACCTTC.

This clonotype was found many times. The chain couples TRBV20-1 to TRBJ1-4; TRBD1 might be the D (5 bases). V was pared by 3 bases and J by 5 bases, with 10 bases between. This CDR3 is built from 13 residues. The V gene's germline CDR1 is DFQATT and CDR2 SNEGSKA (reference sequence). The CDR3 protein is CSASPGMNEKLFF. CDR3 bases: TGCAGTGCTAGCCCAGGGATGAATGAAAAACTGTTTTTT.

The table lists this clonotype with a few counts. The V and J genes are TRBV20-1 and TRBJ1-2, with 8 bases that match TRBD1. Germline trimming cut 5 bases from V and 6 bases from J; bases unmatched to any gene: 5. The length of the CDR3 is 12 residues. Germline loops: CDR1 DFQATT, CDR2 SNEGSKA (reference sequence). CDR3 protein: CSAAGGSNGYTF. The CDR3 DNA follows: TGCAGTGCTGCAGGGGGCTCGAATGGCTACACCTTC.

A remark on this clonotype: This may be a read error: a much more frequent sequence differs by one nucleotide. The chain is built from TRBV7-8 and TRBJ1-1; D is ambiguous. V dropped 8 bases and J dropped 5 bases, with 9 bases sitting between them. The germline V gene has CDR1 SGHVS and CDR2 FQNEAQ. The CDR3 runs to 11 residues. The CDR3: CASGRQTEAFF. The CDR3 DNA reads as TGTGCCAGCGGACGCCAGACTGAAGCTTTCTTT.

V gene TRBV5-1 combines with J gene TRBJ2-1, with TRBD2 as a possible D gene (5 bases). Trimming stripped 4 bases from V and 9 bases from J, with 14 bases between. From germline, CDR1 is SGHRS and CDR2 YFSETQ. The CDR3 spans 13 residues. CDR3 in DNA: TGCGCCAGCAGCCCGGGAAGGTTGGGTGAGCAGTTCTTC. Translated, it gives CASSPGRLGEQFF.

CDR3 nucleotides: TGTGCCAGCAGGTCTAGCGGGAGGAACGATGAGCAGTTCTTC. Protein product: CASRSSGRNDEQFF. The genes are TRBV12-3 or TRBV12-4 and TRBJ2-1; 11 bases fit TRBD2. There are 14 residues in the CDR3. V shed 6 bases, J shed 8 bases, and the junction held 6 bases outside the gene matches.

This chain connects TRBV4-1 to TRBJ2-2, with D maybe TRBD2 (6 bases). The CDR3 totals 15 residues. V lost 1 base, J lost 5 bases, and 11 bases lay in between. Germline CDR1 reads MGHRA; CDR2 reads YSYEKL. In DNA form, the CDR3 reads TGCGCCAGCAGCCAAGTTCCGGGAGAAACCGGGGAGCTGTTTTTT. This translates into CASSQVPGETGELFF.

V gene TRBV20-1 combines with J gene TRBJ2-7; D is perhaps TRBD2 (5 bases). Looked up from germline, CDR1 is DFQATT and CDR2 is SNEGSKA (reference sequence). The V gene lost 3 bases and the J gene lost 1 base, with 13 bases spanning the gap. The CDR3 totals 14 residues. For the CDR3, the DNA is TGCAGTGCTAGCGGGGAGTGGGTATCCTACGAGCAGTACTTC. Protein: CSASGEWVSYEQYF.

This clonotype was seen only a few times. The chain employs TRBV6-5 and TRBJ1-1, with D possibly being TRBD1 (6 bases). V was pared by 2 bases and J by 0 bases, with 13 bases between. Germline V gene sequence: CDR1 MNHEY, CDR2 SVGAGI. This CDR3 contains 16 residues. CDR3 bases: TGTGCCAGCAGTTACCTCGGGGGCAACATGAACACTGAAGCTTTCTTT. Its translation is CASSYLGGNMNTEAFF.

V gene TRBV7-8 combines with J gene TRBJ2-1; the match to TRBD2 covers 12 bases. The ends lost 7 bases at V and 2 bases at J; junction bases unmatched: 18. The V gene's germline CDR1 is SGHVS and CDR2 FQNEAQ. This CDR3 is 20 amino acids long. CDR3 in amino acids: CASIERRGLAGGPPYNEQFF. As DNA, the CDR3 is TGTGCCAGCATCGAAAGACGGGGTCTAGCGGGAGGGCCCCCCTACAATGAGCAGTTCTTC.

The genes are TRBV5-1 and TRBJ2-7, with 14 bases aligning to TRBD2. There are 18 residues in the CDR3. V shed 5 bases and J 2 bases; nucleotides not matched to a gene: 12. Germline V gene lookup returns CDR1 SGHRS and CDR2 YFSETQ. Written as DNA, the CDR3 is TGCGCCAGCAGTTCAGGTCGGACTAGCGGGAGGCTAACCTACGAGCAGTACTTC. It is translated as CASSSGRTSGRLTYEQYF.

In its sample, this clonotype was seen a few times. The rearrangement uses TRBV5-1 and TRBJ2-7, with D tentatively TRBD1 (5 bases). The CDR3 has 14 amino acids. Germline assignment: CDR1 SGHRS and CDR2 YFSETQ. Trimming took off 0 bases at V and 6 bases at J, with 13 bases between the two ends. CDR3 nucleotide sequence: TGCGCCAGCAGCTTGGATGGGGCGGACGGCGAGCAGTACGTC. It encodes CASSLDGADGEQYV.

This clonotype was seen more than once but under ten times. This chain links TRBV4-1 with TRBJ2-7; D may be TRBD1 (6 bases). This CDR3 comprises 14 residues. Germline V gene lookup returns CDR1 MGHRA and CDR2 YSYEKL. The V end was cut by 3 bases, the J end by 6 bases, with 15 bases between. The CDR3 region has the DNA TGCGCCAGCAGCCAGGCTACAGGGTCGAGCGAGCAGTACTTC. Translated: CASSQATGSSEQYF.

This clonotype appeared many times. The V call is TRBV5-1, the J call TRBJ2-1, with 10 positions matching TRBD1. This CDR3 contains 16 residues. The trim removed 4 bases at V and 3 bases at J, leaving 7 bases unmatched. The germline V gene encodes CDR1 SGHRS and CDR2 YFSETQ. In DNA form, the CDR3 reads TGCGCCAGCAGCACGACAGGGGGCGCTTACTACAATGAGCAGTTCTTC. Its translation: CASSTTGGAYYNEQFF. The full variable domain, with the rest looked up from reference TRBV5-1 and TRBJ2-1, is KAGVTQTPRYLIKTRGQQVTLSCSPISGHRSVSWYQQTPGQGLQFLFEYFSETQRNKGNFPGRFSGRQFSNSRSEMNVSTLELGDSALYLCASSTTGGAYYNEQFFGPGTRLTVL.

The chain is built from TRBV20-1 and TRBJ1-3; the D gene is possibly TRBD1 (5 bases). Deletions cut 5 bases from V and 0 bases from J, with 11 bases between. CDR1 and CDR2 from the germline V gene are DFQATT and SNEGSKA (reference sequence). The CDR3 extends over 14 amino acids. CDR3 DNA: TGCAGTGCTTCCCCAGGGTACTCTGGAAACACCATATATTTT. This gives the protein CSASPGYSGNTIYF.

This clonotype was counted at least ten times. The chain carries TRBV12-3 or TRBV12-4 and TRBJ2-1, with D possibly TRBD1 on 6 matching bases. The CDR3 sequence is 16 residues long. V lost 3 bases and J lost 7, with 19 bases in between. CDR3 amino acids: CASSFPQNWGLNEQFF. Here the CDR3 DNA reads TGTGCCAGCAGTTTCCCCCAAAATTGGGGGCTGAATGAGCAGTTCTTC.

The V call is TRBV27, the J call TRBJ2-1; D is uncertain. Trimming stripped 4 bases from V and 9 bases from J, with 16 bases between. The CDR3 totals 14 residues. The V gene's germline CDR1 is MNHEY and CDR2 SMNVEV (reference sequence). The CDR3 loop reads CASSSASGLAEQFF. CDR3 DNA: TGTGCCAGCAGTTCTGCTAGTGGATTGGCTGAGCAGTTCTTC.

V gene TRBV4-1 combines with J gene TRBJ2-2, with TRBD2 matching 7 bases. Germline V lookup: CDR1 MGHRA, CDR2 YSYEKL. V lost 4 bases to trimming and J lost 0 bases; unmatched junction nucleotides: 8. The CDR3 sequence is 17 residues long. As DNA, the CDR3 is TGCGCCAGCAGCCCCCTTTTAGCGGGTGCGAACACCGGGGAGCTGTTTTTT. This gives the protein CASSPLLAGANTGELFF.

The genes are TRBV27 and TRBJ2-5; D is perhaps TRBD1 or TRBD2 (5 bases each). V gave up 0 bases and J gave up 9 bases, with 17 bases separating them. The germline CDR1 and CDR2 sequences are MNHEY and SMNVEV (reference sequence). The CDR3 totals 15 residues. CDR3 sequence: CASSLSVRGPGAQYF. The CDR3 bases are TGTGCCAGCAGTTTATCTGTTAGGGGACCTGGGGCCCAGTACTTC.

The table lists this clonotype with many counts. The rearrangement uses TRBV24-1 and TRBJ2-1, with TRBD2 matching over 11 bases. This CDR3 has 16 amino acids. CDR1 and CDR2 from the germline V gene are KGHDR and SFDVKD. V gave up 7 bases and J gave up 1 base; unmatched junction bases: 5. The CDR3 nucleotides are TGTGCCACCAGGTCAGGGACTAGCGGATCCTACAATGAGCAGTTCTTC. Encoded protein: CATRSGTSGSYNEQFF.